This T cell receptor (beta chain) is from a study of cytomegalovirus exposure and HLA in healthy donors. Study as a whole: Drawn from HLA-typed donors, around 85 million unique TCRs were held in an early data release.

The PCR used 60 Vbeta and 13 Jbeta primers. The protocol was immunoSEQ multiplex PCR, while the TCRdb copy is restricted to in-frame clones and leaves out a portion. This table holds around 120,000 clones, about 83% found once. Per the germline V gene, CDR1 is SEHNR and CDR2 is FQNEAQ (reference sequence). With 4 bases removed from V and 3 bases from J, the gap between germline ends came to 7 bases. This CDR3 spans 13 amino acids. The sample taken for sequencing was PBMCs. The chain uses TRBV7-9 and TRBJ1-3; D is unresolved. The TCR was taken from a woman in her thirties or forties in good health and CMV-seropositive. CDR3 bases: TGTGCCAGCAGCTCTTCGGGTGGAAACACCATATATTTT. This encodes CASSSSGGNTIYF.